Listed below are T cell receptor beta chains from one sample, sequenced in a study of neurological immune-mediated disorders. One entry per CDR3 protein results from TCRdb running MiXCR on the 5' RACE reads. The sample records tens of thousands of distinct CDR3 sequences, roughly 5% being singletons. Material: CD4+ T cells from blood. Receptors were obtained from a man between 18 and 35 years old in good health. Each CDR3 is given with its conserved first and last residue. D genes are given only for firm matches. The size entry is marked missing in some rows and otherwise reads once, few, many or a size class.

clone_size	v_call	j_call	d_call	cdr3_nt	cdr3_aa
many	TRBV4-3	TRBJ2-2	-	TGCGCCAGCAGCCAGGGCCGGGACACCGGGGAGCTGTTTTTT	CASSQGRDTGELFF
many	TRBV20-1	TRBJ1-1	TRBD1	TGCAGTGCGCGAGGGACAGCGAACACTGAAGCTTTCTTT	CSARGTANTEAFF
many	TRBV6-2/TRBV6-3	TRBJ1-5	-	TGTGCCAGCAGCGATAGGATTAGCAATCAGCCCCAGCATTTT	CASSDRISNQPQHF
many	TRBV5-1	TRBJ2-5	-	TGCGCCAGCAGCTTGGTGCCAGGGGCACAAGAGACCCAGTACTTC	CASSLVPGAQETQYF
many	TRBV5-1	TRBJ2-5	-	TGCGCCAGCAGCTTGCAAGCCGGGCCGCAAGAGACCCAGTACTTC	CASSLQAGPQETQYF
many	TRBV20-1	TRBJ1-4	-	TGCAGTGCCAGGACAGTAAATGAAAAACTGTTTTTT	CSARTVNEKLFF
many	TRBV10-3	TRBJ1-2	TRBD1	TGTGCCATCAGTTATACAGGGGTCTATGGCTACACCTTC	CAISYTGVYGYTF
once	TRBV2	TRBJ2-1	-	TGTGCAAGCAGAAAAAGGACATCCCCGTCCTACAATGAGCAGTTCTTC	CASRKRTSPSYNEQFF
-	TRBV7-9	TRBJ1-1	-	TGTGCCAGCAGCTTGCGACAGGCCGACACTGAAGCTTTCTTT	CASSLRQADTEAFF
many	TRBV2	TRBJ2-3	-	TGTGCCAGCAGTGCTGACTACTACCAGACATCGGATACGCAGTATTTT	CASSADYYQTSDTQYF
-	TRBV11-2	TRBJ2-3	-	TGTGCCAGCATCTTAGCAGGGAGGACGAAGTCAGATACGCAGTATTTT	CASILAGRTKSDTQYF
many	TRBV6-1	TRBJ2-1	-	TGTGCCAGCAGTGAACAAGTGTTGACGAATGAGCAGTTCTTC	CASSEQVLTNEQFF
many	TRBV12-3/TRBV12-4	TRBJ1-3	-	TGTGCCAGCAGCCAAACTCAGGCCTCTGGAAACACCATATATTTT	CASSQTQASGNTIYF
many	TRBV5-1	TRBJ2-3	TRBD1	TGCGCCAGCAGCTTGGCCGGGACAGGGTCCCATACGCAGTATTTT	CASSLAGTGSHTQYF
-	TRBV7-9	TRBJ1-2	-	TGTGCCAGCAGCCGGGAGGGACCGGACGGCTACACCTTC	CASSREGPDGYTF
many	TRBV5-1	TRBJ1-1	-	TGCGCCAGCAGCTTAGACAGGAACACTGAAGCTTTCTTT	CASSLDRNTEAFF
many	TRBV6-5	TRBJ1-1	-	TGTGCCAGCCGATACCAATTTATGAACACTGAAGCTTTCTTT	CASRYQFMNTEAFF
many	TRBV12-3/TRBV12-4	TRBJ2-7	TRBD1	TGTGCCAGCGGACCGACAGGGGGCTACGAGCAGTACTTC	CASGPTGGYEQYF
many	TRBV5-1	TRBJ2-7	TRBD1	TGCGCCAGCAGCTGGCAGGACAGGGGGGGAGACGAGCAGTACTTC	CASSWQDRGGDEQYF
many	TRBV20-1	TRBJ2-5	-	TGCAGTGCCCGTCCGGATGCCGCGCCGAAGACCCAGTACTTC	CSARPDAAPKTQYF
many	TRBV3-1	TRBJ2-3	-	TGTGCCAGCAGCCCGGGACCCCGTATGCGCACAGATACGCAGTATTTT	CASSPGPRMRTDTQYF
many	TRBV7-8	TRBJ2-7	TRBD2	TGTGCCAGCAGGCCGGGGGGGGTCTGGGGCCCCTACGAGCAGTACTTC	CASRPGGVWGPYEQYF
many	TRBV5-1	TRBJ2-7	TRBD1	TGCGCCAGCAGCTTGGGACAGGGGCCGAGCGCCTACGAGCAGTACTTC	CASSLGQGPSAYEQYF
many	TRBV7-2	TRBJ1-1	-	TGTGCCAGCGGGCAGGGGATGAACACTGAAGCTTTCTTT	CASGQGMNTEAFF
many	TRBV6-5	TRBJ1-1	-	TGTGCCAGCAGAATACAGTGGCAGAACACTGAAGCTTTCTTT	CASRIQWQNTEAFF
many	TRBV3-1	TRBJ1-5	TRBD1	TGTGCCAGCAGCCAGGACACAGGGGCTAATCAGCCCCAGCATTTT	CASSQDTGANQPQHF
few	TRBV7-7	TRBJ2-7	-	TGTGCTAGCAGCTTAGAATCGGGGCCAACCTACGAGCAGTACTTC	CASSLESGPTYEQYF
-	TRBV6-6	TRBJ2-3	TRBD2	TGTGCCAGCAACCAGCCGGGGGGGGGGGCAGATACGCAGTATTTT	CASNQPGGGADTQYF
many	TRBV10-3	TRBJ1-2	-	TGTGCCATCAGTGAACAGAGCTATGGCTACACCTTC	CAISEQSYGYTF
-	TRBV7-2	TRBJ2-3	-	-	CASSIYLCSVHDRGADTQYF
many	TRBV11-3	TRBJ2-1	-	TGTGCCAGCAGCTTAGATCTTGGGGACAATGAGCAGTTCTTC	CASSLDLGDNEQFF
many	TRBV7-3	TRBJ2-5	-	TGTGCCAGCAGCTTATCAACTGCCCAAGAGACCCAGTACTTC	CASSLSTAQETQYF